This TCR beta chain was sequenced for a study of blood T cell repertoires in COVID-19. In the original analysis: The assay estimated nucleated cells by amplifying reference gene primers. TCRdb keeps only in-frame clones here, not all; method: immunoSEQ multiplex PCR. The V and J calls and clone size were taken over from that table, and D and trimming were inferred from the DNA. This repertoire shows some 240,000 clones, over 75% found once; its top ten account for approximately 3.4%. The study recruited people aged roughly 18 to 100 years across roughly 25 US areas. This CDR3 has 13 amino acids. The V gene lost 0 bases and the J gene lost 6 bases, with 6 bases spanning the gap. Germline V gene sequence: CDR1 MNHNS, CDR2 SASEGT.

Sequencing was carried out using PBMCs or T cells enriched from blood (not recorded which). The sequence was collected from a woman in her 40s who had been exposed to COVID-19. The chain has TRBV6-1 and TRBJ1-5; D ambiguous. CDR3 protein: CASSEALSQPQHF. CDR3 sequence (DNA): TGTGCCAGCAGTGAAGCGCTAAGTCAGCCCCAGCATTTT.